Each of the 11 T cell receptor beta chains below was sequenced from the same sample in a study of T cell responses to AZD1222 COVID-19 vaccine. Sequenced by immunoSEQ multiplex PCR; TCRdb stores in-frame clones only, minus some. The table shows some 120,000 clones, with around 89% occurring only once. The material was peripheral blood, obtained 28 days after the second AZD1222 dose. The receptors originated from an adult who received the AZD1222 COVID-19 vaccine.

The chain joins TRBV6-5 to TRBJ2-7; 9 bases are a match to TRBD2. The V gene end was trimmed by 7 bases and the J gene end by 0 bases; junction bases not matched to a gene: 7. CDR1 is MNHEY, CDR2 SVGAGI, per germline. The CDR3 totals 15 residues. CDR3 sequence (DNA): TGTGCCAGCACTCAGACTAGCGGCCTCTCCTACGAGCAGTACTTC. Its translation: CASTQTSGLSYEQYF.

The chain is built from TRBV5-1 and TRBJ1-1; 7 bases align to TRBD1. CDR1 and CDR2 (germline): SGHRS, YFSETQ. The CDR3 has 16 residues. J gave up 3 bases and V 1 base, and 9 bases lay outside the gene matches. The DNA for the CDR3 is TGCGCCAGCAGCTTGATGGCAGGGGGAACGGACACTGAAGCTTTCTTT. It specifies CASSLMAGGTDTEAFF. Filled out from reference TRBV5-1 and TRBJ1-1, the complete variable domain reads KAGVTQTPRYLIKTRGQQVTLSCSPISGHRSVSWYQQTPGQGLQFLFEYFSETQRNKGNFPGRFSGRQFSNSRSEMNVSTLELGDSALYLCASSLMAGGTDTEAFFGQGTRLTVV.

The CDR3, as DNA: TGCGCCAGCAGCAGCCGGGAGGCCTCTCCAGAAACTGAAGCTTTCTTT. This gives the protein CASSSREASPETEAFF. The chain employs TRBV5-1 and TRBJ1-1; D gene unclear. CDR1 and CDR2 (germline): SGHRS, YFSETQ. V shed 4 bases and J shed 5 bases, with 21 bases lying between them. This CDR3 spans 16 amino acids.

For the CDR3, the DNA is TGTGCCAGTAGTATGGGGGGGGACATACGCACAGATACGCAGTATTTT. It translates to CASSMGGDIRTDTQYF. The chain uses TRBV19 and TRBJ2-3; TRBD2 is a possible D gene (7 bases). This CDR3 has 16 amino acids. Per germline, CDR1 LNHDA and CDR2 SQIVND (reference sequence). V was pared by 3 bases and J by 1 base, with 14 bases between.

The V gene is TRBV7-9, the J gene TRBJ1-2; D remains unclear. The ends were cut back, 5 bases at V and 7 bases at J, with 20 bases in the middle. CDR1 is SEHNR and CDR2 is FQNEAQ in the germline V gene (reference sequence). The CDR3 sequence is 15 residues long. CDR3 DNA: TGTGCCAGCAGCCTCCACCCTGGTTGGCTTCCTGGCTACACCTTC. It specifies CASSLHPGWLPGYTF. The full variable domain, rest sourced from reference TRBV7-9 and TRBJ1-2, is DTGVSQNPRHKITKRGQNVTFRCDPISEHNRLYWYRQTLGQGPEFLTYFQNEAQLEKSRLLSDRFSAERPKGSFSTLEIQRTEQGDSAMYLCASSLHPGWLPGYTFGSGTRLTVV.

CDR3 residues: CSVVGLAGGTTDTQYF. CDR3 nucleotide sequence: TGCAGCGTTGTGGGACTAGCGGGAGGGACCACAGATACGCAGTATTTT. This sequence joins TRBV29-1 and TRBJ2-3; 16 bases are shared with TRBD2. Germline V lookup: CDR1 SQVTM, CDR2 ANQGSEA. Trimming took 4 bases from V and 2 from J; bases not matched to a gene: 3. The CDR3 spans 16 residues.

The V call is TRBV10-2, the J call TRBJ1-1; D gene ambiguous. In germline, CDR1 is WSHSY, CDR2 SAAADI. This CDR3 is built from 11 residues. The germline V and J ends were trimmed by 6 bases and 2 bases, with 4 bases remaining between them. DNA of the CDR3: TGCGCCAGCAGAACCAACACTGAAGCTTTCTTT. It encodes CASRTNTEAFF.

V usage is TRBV11-3 and J usage is TRBJ2-3, with TRBD1 as a possible D gene (6 bases). V shed 5 bases and J shed 2 bases, with 14 bases lying between them. This CDR3 comprises 15 residues. Germline CDR1 reads SGHNT; CDR2 reads YENEEA. The DNA for the CDR3 is TGTGCCAGCAGCCAGGACAGCCTTGCCACAGATACGCAGTATTTT. Residues: CASSQDSLATDTQYF.

The chain is built from TRBV9 and TRBJ1-2; D might be TRBD1 (5 bases). This CDR3 is built from 14 residues. V shed 4 bases and J shed 8 bases, with 18 bases lying between them. The germline V gene encodes CDR1 SGDLS and CDR2 YYNGEE. In DNA form, the CDR3 reads TGTGCCAGCAGCTTGGGGTCCGGGGCTGGAGGCTACACCTTC. Protein sequence: CASSLGSGAGGYTF.

This chain uses TRBV10-3 with TRBJ1-1; 9 nucleotides match TRBD1. Germline values: CDR1 ENHRY, CDR2 SYGVKD. The CDR3 is 14 residues long. V lost 5 bases, J lost 5 bases, and 6 bases stayed unmatched. CDR3 in amino acids: CAISPGQGKTEAFF. CDR3 in DNA: TGTGCCATCAGTCCGGGACAGGGAAAAACTGAAGCTTTCTTT.

This sequence joins TRBV18 and TRBJ2-7, with D perhaps matching TRBD2 (5 bases). Trimming removed 3 bases from V and 5 bases from J, with 8 bases in between. CDR1 and CDR2 from the germline V gene are KGHSH and LQKENI. This CDR3 is 12 amino acids long. The DNA for the CDR3 is TGTGCCAGCTCACCGGGTAGCGACGAGCAGTACTTC. Its protein is CASSPGSDEQYF.